This T cell receptor beta chain was recovered during a study of glioma-infiltrating T cells after dendritic cell vaccination. Study context: Samples are from glioblastoma patients in Phase I and II dendritic cell vaccine trials.

Whole-study results and caveats: Few patients contributed both blood and tumor specimens.

The time point here: after dendritic cell vaccination, including at tumor progression/relapse. Amplification used 60 V beta primers and 13 J beta primers. Using immunoSEQ multiplex PCR, the repertoire was profiled, and TCRdb retains in-frame clones only, with some absent. Of more than 75,000 clones in the sample, roughly four fifths are singletons; the top ten hold roughly 6.8%. Worth noting for this clone: Its antigen is as yet unknown.

V dropped 0 bases and J dropped 0 bases, with 12 bases sitting between them. The germline V gene encodes CDR1 SEHNR and CDR2 FQNEAQ (reference sequence). The CDR3 contains 18 residues. Sequencing used blood, obtained after dendritic cell vaccination. The clonotype originates from a human donor with glioblastoma. This chain connects TRBV7-9 to TRBJ2-6; no firm D call. The CDR3 DNA is TGTGCCAGCAGCTTAGCAGGAGATCGAAACTCTGGGGCCAACGTCCTGACTTTC. It codes for CASSLAGDRNSGANVLTF.